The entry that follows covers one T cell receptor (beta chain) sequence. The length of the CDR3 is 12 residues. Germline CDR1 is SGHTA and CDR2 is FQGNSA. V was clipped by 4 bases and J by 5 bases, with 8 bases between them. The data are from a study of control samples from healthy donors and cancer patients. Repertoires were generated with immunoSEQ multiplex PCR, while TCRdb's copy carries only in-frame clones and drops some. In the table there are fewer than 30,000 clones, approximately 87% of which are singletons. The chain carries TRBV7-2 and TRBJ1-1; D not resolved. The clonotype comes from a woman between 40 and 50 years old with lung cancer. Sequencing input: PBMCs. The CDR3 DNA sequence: TGTGCCAGCAGCTCCCATTGGACTGAAGCTTTCTTT. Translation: CASSSHWTEAFF.